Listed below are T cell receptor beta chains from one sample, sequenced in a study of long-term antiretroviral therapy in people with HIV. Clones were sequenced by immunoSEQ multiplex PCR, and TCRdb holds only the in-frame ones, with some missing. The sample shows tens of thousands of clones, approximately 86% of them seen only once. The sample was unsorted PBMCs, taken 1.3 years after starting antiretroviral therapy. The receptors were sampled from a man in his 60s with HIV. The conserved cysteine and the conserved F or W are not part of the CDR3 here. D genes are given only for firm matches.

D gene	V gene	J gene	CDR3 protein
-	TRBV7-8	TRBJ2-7	ASSSDRRAGHYEQY
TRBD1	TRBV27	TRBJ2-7	ASRQGQVSYEQY
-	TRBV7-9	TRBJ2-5	ASSPGQETQY
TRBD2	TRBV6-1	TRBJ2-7	ASSEWREGPYEQY
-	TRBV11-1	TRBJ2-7	ASSLGILVGGPAYEQY
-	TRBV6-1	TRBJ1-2	ASSERTSPTRNYGYT
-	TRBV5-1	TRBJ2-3	ASSLQVSPTDTQY
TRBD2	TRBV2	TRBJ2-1	ASSDWTSFVYNEQF
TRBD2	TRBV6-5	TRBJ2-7	ASSYRSGRAYEQY
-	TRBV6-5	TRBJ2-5	ASSWTVEETQY
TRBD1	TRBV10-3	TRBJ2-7	AIRTGGLEQY
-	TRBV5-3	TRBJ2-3	ARSLGGVRTDTQY
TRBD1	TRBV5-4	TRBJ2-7	ASSPRDRPYEQY